The rows below give T cell receptor beta chains drawn from one sample of a study of blood T cell repertoires in COVID-19. Profiled with immunoSEQ multiplex PCR; TCRdb holds only in-frame clones, not every one. The sample consists of under 85,000 clones, around 79% of them appearing once. The source material was peripheral blood. All receptors come from a man aged 50 or older with acute or convalescent COVID-19. The CDR3 runs from the conserved cysteine through the conserved F or W. For some rows the clone size is stated as once, few or many, or as a class when expanded; others skip it.

v_call: TRBV6-5
clone_size: .
cdr3_aa: CASSPEWGGNYGYTF

v_call: TRBV3-1/TRBV3-2
clone_size: few
cdr3_aa: CASSQDIYGYTF

v_call: TRBV6-5
clone_size: .
cdr3_aa: CASTTGQETQYF

v_call: TRBV27
clone_size: .
cdr3_aa: CASKQQAINGYTF

v_call: TRBV30
clone_size: .
cdr3_aa: CAGGTLGRADRDEKLFF

v_call: TRBV9
clone_size: .
cdr3_aa: CASSVEGGLNEQYF

v_call: TRBV12-5
clone_size: once
cdr3_aa: CASGFGTGGPKYTGELFF

v_call: TRBV7-8
clone_size: .
cdr3_aa: CASSLGPRQRQGGGGYTF

v_call: TRBV27
clone_size: few
cdr3_aa: CASRRTGSDQPQHF

v_call: TRBV6-1
clone_size: .
cdr3_aa: CASSDTGMRFYNSPLHF

v_call: TRBV19
clone_size: .
cdr3_aa: CASRTGDQGPYGYTF

v_call: TRBV4-2
clone_size: .
cdr3_aa: CASSQDRRQVTYGYTF

v_call: TRBV10-3
clone_size: .
cdr3_aa: CAISGQGGEMNTEAFF

v_call: TRBV7-2
clone_size: .
cdr3_aa: CASSFGGDGNTIYF

v_call: TRBV7-3
clone_size: few
cdr3_aa: CASSLVGQGSYEQYF

v_call: TRBV30
clone_size: few
cdr3_aa: CAWTSRTGYGYTF

v_call: TRBV27
clone_size: .
cdr3_aa: CASSYISGRAKSSYNEQFF

v_call: TRBV10-3
clone_size: .
cdr3_aa: CAISEAEPRTGNEKLFF

v_call: TRBV7-9
clone_size: .
cdr3_aa: CASSFETGTDTQYF

v_call: TRBV30
clone_size: .
cdr3_aa: CAWAGQPMNTEAFF

v_call: TRBV4-3
clone_size: .
cdr3_aa: CASSLSTSGGNEQFF

v_call: TRBV11-2
clone_size: .
cdr3_aa: CASSPGDNRNTIYF

v_call: TRBV5-1
clone_size: .
cdr3_aa: CASSLGGTTTGELFF

v_call: TRBV27
clone_size: .
cdr3_aa: CASSLREGDSGYTF

v_call: TRBV30
clone_size: .
cdr3_aa: CAWDRSYGYTF

v_call: TRBV27
clone_size: once
cdr3_aa: CASTPGPPGDTIYF

v_call: TRBV3-1/TRBV3-2
clone_size: .
cdr3_aa: CASSQERQGGYGYTF

v_call: TRBV6-5
clone_size: once
cdr3_aa: CASSQWTEQPQHF

v_call: TRBV25-1
clone_size: once
cdr3_aa: CASSDRNTGELFF

v_call: TRBV6-5
clone_size: .
cdr3_aa: CASSYDHRGPRSVYTF